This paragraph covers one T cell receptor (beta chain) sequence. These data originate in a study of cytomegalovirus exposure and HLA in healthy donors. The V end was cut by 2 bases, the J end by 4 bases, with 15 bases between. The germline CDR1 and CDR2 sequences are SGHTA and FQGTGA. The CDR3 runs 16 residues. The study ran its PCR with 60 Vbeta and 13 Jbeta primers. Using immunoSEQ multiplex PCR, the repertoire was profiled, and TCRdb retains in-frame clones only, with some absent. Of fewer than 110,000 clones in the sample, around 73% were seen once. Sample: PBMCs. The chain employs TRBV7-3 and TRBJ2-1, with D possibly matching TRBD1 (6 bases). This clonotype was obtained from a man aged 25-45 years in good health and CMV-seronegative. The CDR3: CASSLGQPEGYNEQFF. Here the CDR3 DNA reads TGTGCCAGCAGCTTAGGACAGCCCGAGGGTTACAATGAGCAGTTCTTC.